This T cell receptor beta chain stems from a study of shared clonotypes between healthy human individuals. Across the study: Sampling drew on donors who were a couple of women and a few men aged 18 to 49.

Approximately 95 million PBMCs went into genomic DNA for unsorted samples. With respect to this clone: Its antigen is not identified.

Unsorted PBMC samples were amplified in replicate PCRs containing around 310 ng DNA, tens of thousands of T cell genomes. This table comes from immunoSEQ multiplex PCR, and its TCRdb copy is limited to in-frame clones, with some not included. The table shows 450,000 to 500,000 clones, with 81% occurring only once. This CDR3 spans 14 amino acids. V lost 1 base to trimming and J lost 7 bases, with 11 bases between them. Looked up from germline, CDR1 is SNHLY and CDR2 is FYNNEI. General observations from the study: A small donor pool kept down the genetic and exposure-history diversity that was represented.

V and J are TRBV2 and TRBJ1-5, with a tentative D call TRBD1 (5 bases). The TCR sequence derives from a woman in her thirties or forties in good health. Some clones in this sample may be carry-over from other donors' samples. The specimen sequenced was PBMCs. DNA of the CDR3: TGTGCCAGCAGTGAAGAATCGGGGGAACAGCCCCAGCATTTT. Translated, it gives CASSEESGEQPQHF.